The clone carrying this T cell receptor beta chain occurred once. Original processing methods: Counts of nucleated cells, estimated from reference gene primer amplification, were obtained. Some clones are missing from TCRdb's copy, which holds only in-frame ones; the method was immunoSEQ multiplex PCR. The DNA was the basis for D and trimming; V, J and clone size are from that table. Of fewer than 350,000 clones listed, around nine tenths are singletons. This sample was taken from a study of blood T cell repertoires in COVID-19. CDR3 length: 15 amino acids. The trim removed 3 bases at V and 7 bases at J, leaving 8 bases unmatched. Germline assignment: CDR1 SGHRS and CDR2 YFSETQ.

The chain carries TRBV5-1 and TRBJ2-1, with 9 bases aligning to TRBD2. The sample was PBMCs or T cells enriched from blood (not recorded which). This receptor was obtained from a woman in her thirties or forties who had recovered from COVID-19. CDR3 region: CASSSISGSTNEQFF. CDR3 coding DNA: TGCGCCAGCAGCTCGATTAGCGGGAGTACGAATGAGCAGTTCTTC. Drawing the rest from reference TRBV5-1 and TRBJ2-1, the complete variable domain is KAGVTQTPRYLIKTRGQQVTLSCSPISGHRSVSWYQQTPGQGLQFLFEYFSETQRNKGNFPGRFSGRQFSNSRSEMNVSTLELGDSALYLCASSSISGSTNEQFFGPGTRLTVL.